The 32 T cell receptor beta chains in this list originate from one sample, sequenced in a study of T cells in Graves' hyperthyroidism and ophthalmopathy. Regions amplified from RNA transcripts were the TCR beta CDR3 regions. In the first-round RT-PCR of the TCR CDR3, the HTBI primer set was used. One entry per CDR3 protein results from TCRdb running MiXCR on the multiplex PCR reads. The sample shows 500,000 to 600,000 distinct CDR3 sequences, just over 45% of them seen only once. The source material was peripheral blood or thyroid tissue (not recorded which). Receptor source: a woman aged 18 to 35 with Graves' hyperthyroidism.

Notes on this clonotype: This could be a read error, since a much larger clone is one nucleotide away. This rearrangement joins TRBV12-3 or TRBV12-4 to TRBJ2-7; 8 bases line up with TRBD2. J lost 5 bases, V lost 6 bases, and 9 bases had no gene match. This CDR3 region has 14 residues. The CDR3 coding sequence is TGTGCCAGCAGGACCCCGACTAGCGTTCACGAGCAGTACTTC. This codes for CASRTPTSVHEQYF.

This clonotype was observed a single time. The rearrangement links TRBV11-2 to TRBJ2-6; D unresolved. The germline V gene has CDR1 SGHAT and CDR2 FQNNGV. The CDR3 contains 14 residues. The V and J ends lost 8 bases and 4 bases respectively, with 12 bases between them. The CDR3 sequence: CASCLSTGANVLTF. CDR3 bases: TGTGCCAGCTGCCTGTCCACCGGGGCCAACGTCCTGACTTTC.

The J gene is TRBJ2-7, the V gene TRBV29-1, with 11 nucleotides matching TRBD1. CDR3 size: 14 residues. Losses at the gene ends were 6 bases for V and 3 bases for J; bases not matched to a gene: 7. CDR1 SQVTM and CDR2 ANQGSEA come from the germline V gene. The CDR3 spells CSVKIGTGGYEQYF. CDR3 bases: TGCAGCGTCAAAATCGGGACAGGGGGCTACGAGCAGTACTTC.

The chain combines TRBV6-6 with TRBJ2-7; a possible D gene is TRBD1 (5 bases). Germline V lookup: CDR1 MNHNY, CDR2 SVGAGI (reference sequence). V was pared by 7 bases and J by 2 bases, with 15 bases between. CDR3 length: 14 amino acids. CDR3 loop: CASNPQAETYEQYF. In DNA, the CDR3 is TGTGCCAGCAACCCACAGGCGGAGACCTACGAGCAGTACTTC.

This clonotype was found many times. The J gene is TRBJ1-4, the V gene TRBV6-5; 7 bases are a match to TRBD1. Germline CDR1 is MNHEY and CDR2 is SVGAGI. V was pared by 6 bases and J by 5 bases, with 3 bases of the junction left unmatched. CDR3 length: 13 amino acids. This chain's CDR3 is CASRQGGNEKLFF. As DNA, the CDR3 is TGTGCCAGCAGGCAGGGGGGAAATGAAAAACTGTTTTTT.

In this sample, this clonotype turned up a few times. The CDR3 is CAISDPTSAITDTQYF. CDR3 nucleotide sequence: TGTGCCATCAGTGACCCGACTAGCGCGATCACAGATACGCAGTATTTT. V and J are TRBV10-3 and TRBJ2-3; 8 nucleotides agree with TRBD2. J lost 2 bases, V lost 3 bases, and 7 bases had no gene match. From germline, CDR1 is ENHRY and CDR2 SYGVKD. CDR3 size: 16 residues.

The chain uses TRBV4-3 and TRBJ2-3; 8 bases match TRBD2. CDR1 and CDR2 (germline): LGHNA, YSLEER. J lost 4 bases, V lost 0 bases, and 6 bases had no gene match. CDR3 length: 16 amino acids. The CDR3 region has the DNA TGCGCCAGCAGCCAAGATCGAAGCGGGAGTCCAGATACGCAGTATTTT. Protein: CASSQDRSGSPDTQYF.

About this clonotype itself: The junction differs from germline at one of its ends, possibly a read error. The chain uses TRBV19 and TRBJ1-2; tentative D call: TRBD1 (6 bases). This CDR3 comprises 11 residues. Germline CDR1 is LNHDA and CDR2 is SQIVND (reference sequence). The CDR3 sequence is CASSGGASQAF. CDR3 sequence (DNA): TGTGCCAGTAGTGGGGGCGCGTCTCAGGCCTTC.

V gene TRBV15 combines with J gene TRBJ2-4; 13 bases are a match to TRBD2. In germline, CDR1 is LNHNV, CDR2 YYDKDF (reference sequence). This CDR3 is built from 16 residues. Trimming at V came to 5 bases and at J to 10 bases, leaving 11 bases not matched to a gene. In DNA form, the CDR3 reads TGTGCCACCAGCGGTTGGACTAGCGGGAGTTTGGGTATTCAGTACTTC. As protein: CATSGWTSGSLGIQYF.

The chain recombines TRBV24-1 with TRBJ2-5; TRBD1 is a possible D gene (5 bases). The CDR3 has 15 residues. Trimming cost V 0 bases and J 1 base, with 8 bases left between them. Germline lookup yields CDR1 KGHDR and CDR2 SFDVKD. CDR3: CATSDLAGLQETQYF. CDR3 bases: TGTGCCACCAGTGATTTGGCAGGGCTCCAAGAGACCCAGTACTTC.

V usage is TRBV7-2 and J usage is TRBJ2-7; 8 bases agree with TRBD2. The J segment lost 5 bases and the V segment lost 0 bases, leaving 3 bases of the junction unmatched. The CDR3 extends over 14 amino acids. Germline loops: CDR1 SGHTA, CDR2 FQGNSA. CDR3 DNA: TGTGCCAGCAGCTTAGCAGCGGGAGAGGACGAGCAGTACTTC. It specifies CASSLAAGEDEQYF.

This clonotype was seen ten or more times. V is TRBV4-1 and J is TRBJ1-2; 7 bases align to TRBD1. The CDR3 covers 13 residues. V dropped 1 base and J dropped 10; count of bases not matched to a gene: 6. Germline V gene lookup returns CDR1 MGHRA and CDR2 YSYEKL. CDR3 in amino acids: CASSQVGGDSYTF. The CDR3 DNA reads TGCGCCAGCAGCCAAGTAGGGGGCGATTCCTACACCTTC.

This clonotype was seen ten or more times. This chain connects TRBV7-2 to TRBJ1-2; TRBD1 matches at 10 bases. Germline assignment: CDR1 SGHTA and CDR2 FQGNSA. The CDR3 runs to 18 residues. V shed 4 bases, J shed 2 bases, and the junction held 13 bases outside the gene matches. The CDR3 nucleotides are TGTGCCAGCAGCTCACGGGGACAGGGGTTTACGGACAACTATGGCTACACCTTC. Translating it yields CASSSRGQGFTDNYGYTF.

This clonotype was detected many times. V is TRBV29-1 and J is TRBJ1-1, with TRBD1 as a possible D gene (5 bases). The CDR3 is made up of 11 amino acids. Germline loops: CDR1 SQVTM, CDR2 ANQGSEA. The CDR3 DNA sequence: TGCAGTGCAGGGAGGAACACTGAAGCTTTCTTT. Translated: CSAGRNTEAFF.

This clonotype was counted ten times or more. A much larger clone differs from this one at a single base, so this may be a read error. V is TRBV2 and J is TRBJ1-1, with 9 nucleotides matching TRBD1. Trimming removed 8 bases from V and 1 base from J; junction bases left unmatched: 2. The CDR3 covers 13 residues. Germline lookup yields CDR1 SNHLY and CDR2 FYNNEI. The chain's CDR3 is CASQDRGNTEAFF. The CDR3, as DNA: TGTGCCAGCCAGGACAGGGGGAACACTGAAGCTTTCTTT. Using reference TRBV2 and TRBJ1-1 for the parts outside the CDR3, the full variable domain is EPEVTQTPSHQVTQMGQEVILRCVPISNHLYFYWYRQILGQKVEFLVSFYNNEISEKSEIFDDQFSVERPDGSNFTLKIRSTKLEDSAMYFCASQDRGNTEAFFGQGTRLTVV.

The chain has TRBV2 and TRBJ1-4, with 7 bases matching TRBD1. J gave up 1 base and V 5 bases, and 4 bases lay outside the gene matches. Germline-derived CDR1 and CDR2 are SNHLY and FYNNEI. The CDR3 consists of 15 residues. The CDR3 DNA reads TGTGCCAGCAGTCAACAGGGGAGAACTAATGAAAAACTGTTTTTT. As protein: CASSQQGRTNEKLFF.

This chain connects TRBV7-9 to TRBJ1-4, with D possibly matching TRBD1 (5 bases). Between the trimmed V and J ends, which lost 6 bases and 10 bases, there was a span of 30 bases. The CDR3 is 18 residues long. The germline V gene has CDR1 SEHNR and CDR2 FQNEAQ (reference sequence). The CDR3: CASSERLAPQGVSGKLFF. CDR3 bases: TGTGCCAGCAGTGAGAGGCTAGCGCCGCAGGGCGTTTCGGGAAAACTGTTTTTT. Supplemented by reference TRBV7-9 and TRBJ1-4, the full variable domain reads DTGVSQNPRHKITKRGQNVTFRCDPISEHNRLYWYRQTLGQGPEFLTYFQNEAQLEKSRLLSDRFSAERPKGSFSTLEIQRTEQGDSAMYLCASSERLAPQGVSGKLFFGSGTQLSVL.

In its sample, this clonotype was seen once. This chain uses TRBV7-9 with TRBJ2-1; 9 bases align to TRBD2. CDR1 is SEHNR and CDR2 is FQNEAQ in the germline V gene (reference sequence). CDR3 size: 14 residues. V was pared by 4 bases and J by 7 bases, with 5 bases of the junction left unmatched. The CDR3 nucleotides read TGTGCCAGCAGCTCAGGGACTAGCAAAAATGAGCAGTTCTTC. It codes for CASSSGTSKNEQFF.

This clonotype was seen only a few times. The chain couples TRBV29-1 to TRBJ2-1; 10 positions agree with TRBD2. The V segment lost 0 bases and the J segment 7 bases; nucleotides outside the gene matches: 9. The germline V gene encodes CDR1 SQVTM and CDR2 ANQGSEA. This CDR3 spans 16 amino acids. CDR3 bases: TGCAGCGTTGAAGATTTGGAGCTAGCGGGAGCTAATGAGCAGTTCTTC. It translates to CSVEDLELAGANEQFF.

This clonotype was seen repeatedly, ten times or more. J is TRBJ2-5 and V is TRBV20-1; 13 bases align to TRBD2. CDR1 is DFQATT, CDR2 SNEGSKA, per germline (reference sequence). This CDR3 region has 14 residues. The V segment lost 6 bases and the J segment 4 bases; nucleotides outside the gene matches: 5. The CDR3 bases are TGCAGTGCGTCAACTAGCGGGAGGGTAGAGACCCAGTACTTC. Residues: CSASTSGRVETQYF.

The rearrangement uses TRBV2 and TRBJ2-5; 9 bases are a match to TRBD1. The tail of the sequence fits TRBJ2-4 better, so the J call may be wrong. This CDR3 is built from 15 residues. Germline values: CDR1 SNHLY, CDR2 FYNNEI. Here the CDR3 DNA reads TGTGCCAGCAGTGAAGGGGGACAGGGAAGGGTCATTCAGTACTTC. It is translated as CASSEGGQGRVIQYF.

The V and J genes are TRBV9 and TRBJ2-3; D is unclear. With the DNA end fitting TRBJ1-5 better, the J assignment may be wrong. This CDR3 is built from 17 residues. Germline CDR1 SGDLS, CDR2 YYNGEE. The DNA of the CDR3 is TGTGCCAGCAGCGTAGTGGGTGCATCGGCTAGCACAGATACGCAGCATTTT. The encoded protein is CASSVVGASASTDTQHF.

The rearrangement joins TRBV20-1 to TRBJ2-7; TRBD1 or TRBD2 may be the D gene (6 bases each). Germline assignment: CDR1 DFQATT and CDR2 SNEGSKA (reference sequence). CDR3 size: 18 residues. V was cut by 0 bases and J by 5 bases, with 26 bases left in between. The CDR3 DNA follows: TGCAGTGCTAGAGACACTAGGGGGGCGGGTCGGGGTGTCGACGAGCAGTACTTC. It specifies CSARDTRGAGRGVDEQYF.

V and J are TRBV7-9 and TRBJ2-1; a weak D match, TRBD2 (5 bases). Deletions cut 9 bases from V and 6 bases from J, with 27 bases between. The CDR3 runs 17 residues. Germline V lookup: CDR1 SEHNR, CDR2 FQNEAQ (reference sequence). The CDR3 sequence is CASSSESGSALSNEQFF. The CDR3 nucleotides are TGTGCCAGTAGTTCCGAGAGCGGCTCGGCACTGTCCAATGAGCAGTTCTTC.

Notes on this clonotype: This may come from a read error, since a much larger clone is one base off. V usage is TRBV6-6 and J usage is TRBJ2-7, with TRBD2 matching over 11 bases. Germline V CDR1 and CDR2: MNHNY, SVGAGI (reference sequence). The CDR3 is made up of 14 amino acids. Here the CDR3 reads CASSYGTSGYERYF. Written as DNA, the CDR3 is TGTGCCAGCAGTTATGGGACTAGCGGTTACGAGCGGTACTTC.

This clonotype has only a few counts. The chain recombines TRBV7-8 with TRBJ2-2; D tentatively fits TRBD1 or TRBD2 (6 bases each). The CDR3 length is 13 residues. CDR1 SGHVS and CDR2 FQNEAQ come from the germline V gene. V gave up 6 bases and J gave up 7 bases, with 12 bases separating them. CDR3 nucleotides: TGTGCCAGCAGTGAGGGGGGAAGCGGGGAGCTGTTTTTT. Protein: CASSEGGSGELFF.

Only a few counts were recorded for this clonotype. This chain joins TRBV27 and TRBJ2-7; the D gene is possibly TRBD2 (6 bases). Deletions cut 1 base from V and 7 bases from J, with 8 bases between. CDR3 length: 12 residues. CDR1 and CDR2 (germline): MNHEY, SMNVEV (reference sequence). The CDR3 reads CASSLLAGEQYF. DNA for the CDR3: TGTGCCAGCAGTTTATTGGCGGGAGAGCAGTACTTC.

This clonotype was detected a few times. This rearrangement joins TRBV20-1 to TRBJ2-3, with a weak D call TRBD1 (6 bases). The CDR3 spans 15 residues. Germline values: CDR1 DFQATT, CDR2 SNEGSKA (reference sequence). V dropped 5 bases and J dropped 0 bases, with 15 bases sitting between them. The CDR3 DNA sequence: TGCAGTGCTCCCAACCCGGGACAAAGCACAGATACGCAGTATTTT. Its protein product is CSAPNPGQSTDTQYF.

This clonotype has only a few counts. The V gene is TRBV10-3, the J gene TRBJ1-5; a possible D gene is TRBD1 (5 bases). Germline CDR1 reads ENHRY; CDR2 reads SYGVKD. V gave up 8 bases and J gave up 2 bases, with 10 bases separating them. The CDR3 is 13 amino acids. The CDR3 loop reads CAIGRDGNQPQHF. DNA of the CDR3: TGTGCCATCGGCAGGGATGGCAATCAGCCCCAGCATTTT.

In this sample, this clonotype turned up once. This may come from a read error, since a much larger clone is one base off. DNA for the CDR3: TGTGCCAGCAGCTATAAGACAGGGGATTACGAAAAACTGTCTTTT. Protein product: CASSYKTGDYEKLSF. The rearrangement joins TRBV7-9 to TRBJ1-4; 8 bases map to TRBD1. Germline CDR1 reads SEHNR; CDR2 reads FQNEAQ (reference sequence). This CDR3 contains 15 residues.

This clonotype was picked up many times. The rearrangement uses TRBV19 and TRBJ1-1, with D possibly being TRBD1 (6 bases). CDR1 LNHDA and CDR2 SQIVND come from the germline V gene (reference sequence). The CDR3 consists of 11 residues. CDR3 nucleotides: TGTGCAGTAGGACAGAATCATGAAGCTTTCTTT. It codes for CAVGQNHEAFF. Drawing the rest from reference TRBV19 and TRBJ1-1, the complete variable domain is DGGITQSPKYLFRKEGQNVTLSCEQNLNHDAMYWYRQDPGQGLRLIYYSQIVNDFQKGDIAEGYSVSREKKESFPLTVTSAQKNPTAFYLCAVGQNHEAFFGQGTRLTVV.

The chain couples TRBV2 to TRBJ1-1, with D uncertain. The V end lost 5 bases, the J end lost 11 bases, and 18 bases lay between the germline ends. Germline CDR1 reads SNHLY; CDR2 reads FYNNEI. The CDR3 sequence is 13 residues long. CDR3 bases: TGTGCCAGCAGTTTGACGGGTAGTTGGTGGGCTTTCTTT. This sequence encodes CASSLTGSWWAFF.